This TCR beta chain derives from a study of long-term antiretroviral therapy in people with HIV. Study outcomes and limitations: Despite increasing after ART, diversity remained lower than that of transplant donor controls. Dominating the repertoire at all time points were the clones that expanded before ART.

Researchers ran immunoSEQ v3.0 at survey level. Some clones are missing from TCRdb's copy, which holds only in-frame ones; the method was immunoSEQ multiplex PCR. The data show about 12,000 clones, 70% to 85% seen once. This CDR3 has 14 amino acids. Trimming removed 1 base at V and 7 bases at J, with 11 bases between. Germline V gene data show CDR1 as SGHVS and CDR2 as FQNEAQ. On this clone: The antigen is not known.

The chain is built from TRBV7-8 and TRBJ1-5; D gene unclear. The TCR originated in a man aged 35-49 years with HIV. The sample here was unsorted PBMCs, taken less than 3.2 years before starting antiretroviral therapy. The chain's CDR3 is CASSLVLGEQPQHF. The CDR3 nucleotides read TGTGCCAGCAGCTTAGTCTTAGGCGAACAGCCCCAGCATTTT.